The subject of this entry is one T cell receptor beta chain. Its matching antigen is unknown. Repertoires were generated with immunoSEQ multiplex PCR, while TCRdb's copy carries only in-frame clones and drops some. This sample has about 130,000 clones; around 87% occur once, and the top ten carry 10%. This specimen comes from a study of T cell responses to AZD1222 COVID-19 vaccine. Study conclusions and caveats: Donors skewed white British and female; clonal diversity was possibly underestimated.

Trimming shortened V by 10 bases and J by 0 bases, and 16 bases separated the two germline ends. The V gene's germline CDR1 is LNHDA and CDR2 SQIVND (reference sequence). The CDR3 covers 15 residues. Material: peripheral blood, obtained on day 0 of AZD1222 vaccination. The chain joins TRBV19 to TRBJ1-3, with D tentatively TRBD1 (6 bases). The origin of this receptor is an adult in good health. Here the CDR3 DNA reads TGTGCCACAGGGGAGACAGGAGACTCTGGAAACACCATATATTTT. It encodes CATGETGDSGNTIYF. The variable domain in full, completed from reference TRBV19 and TRBJ1-3, reads DGGITQSPKYLFRKEGQNVTLSCEQNLNHDAMYWYRQDPGQGLRLIYYSQIVNDFQKGDIAEGYSVSREKKESFPLTVTSAQKNPTAFYLCATGETGDSGNTIYFGEGSWLTVV.